The rows below give T cell receptor beta chains drawn from one sample of a study of post-analysis software for immune sequencing data. TCRdb recomputed calls from the PCR reads with MiXCR, one row per CDR3 protein. This sample has approximately 570,000 distinct CDR3 sequences; about 40% occur once, and the top ten carry over 1.5%. Sequencing was done on a sample of blood. The receptors were sampled from a girl aged 5 to 17 with multiple sclerosis. Both conserved end residues are part of each CDR3. D genes are given only for firm matches. Expanded clones get a size class; other rows say once, few or many, or leave the size out.

>.|TRBV6-6|.|TRBJ2-1
CASSLDTQTYNEQFF
TGTGCCAGCAGTTTGGACACCCAAACCTACAATGAGCAGTTCTTC
>.|TRBV12-3/TRBV12-4|.|TRBJ2-3
CASRAGGAGDTQYF
TGTGCCAGCAGGGCGGGCGGAGCTGGAGATACGCAGTATTTT
>TRBD1|TRBV4-1|.|TRBJ2-7
CASSQDWTGRFWAQYF
TGCGCCAGCAGCCAAGATTGGACAGGGAGGTTTTGGGCCCAGTACTTC
>.|TRBV29-1|few|TRBJ2-1
CSVEDRANEQFF
TGCAGCGTTGAAGATCGGGCCAATGAGCAGTTCTTC
>.|TRBV13|.|TRBJ2-1
CASSLVVGQAYNEQFF
TGTGCCAGCAGCTTAGTTGTGGGGCAGGCCTACAATGAGCAGTTCTTC
>.|TRBV12-3/TRBV12-4|.|TRBJ1-2
CASSPGKTGFYGYTF
TGTGCCAGCAGTCCCGGAAAGACAGGTTTTTATGGCTACACCTTC
>TRBD2|TRBV20-1|.|TRBJ2-7
CSASLTGGIVSYEQYF
TGCAGTGCTAGTCTAACGGGGGGGATCGTCTCCTACGAGCAGTACTTC
>TRBD2|TRBV12-3/TRBV12-4|.|TRBJ2-7
CASSRIAGKDEQYF
TGTGCCAGCAGTCGCATAGCGGGGAAGGACGAGCAGTACTTC
>TRBD2|TRBV19|.|TRBJ2-7
CASTLGASGSYEQYF
TGTGCCAGTACCCTAGGAGCTAGCGGATCCTACGAGCAGTACTTC
>.|TRBV12-3/TRBV12-4|.|TRBJ1-1
CASSLSGVGNTEAFF
TGTGCCAGCAGTTTATCTGGAGTGGGGAACACTGAAGCTTTCTTT
>TRBD1|TRBV29-1|.|TRBJ1-2
CSVGTGVGGYTF
TGCAGCGTCGGGACAGGGGTTGGTGGCTACACCTTC
>.|TRBV29-1|.|TRBJ1-2
CSVRNRQANYGYTF
TGCAGCGTCCGAAATCGACAGGCTAACTATGGCTACACCTTC
>.|TRBV12-3/TRBV12-4|.|TRBJ2-3
CASSLRHTDTQYF
TGTGCCAGCAGTTTACGGCACACGGATACGCAGTATTTT
>.|TRBV12-3/TRBV12-4|few|TRBJ2-7
CASSLIWGGIYEQYF
TGTGCCAGCAGTTTAATATGGGGCGGAATCTACGAGCAGTACTTC
>TRBD1|TRBV7-6|few|TRBJ1-1
CASSPDRDRGHAFF
TGTGCCAGCAGCCCAGACCGGGACAGGGGGCACGCTTTCTTT
>TRBD2|TRBV24-1|.|TRBJ2-1
CATSDSTGRLAGVTGEQFF
TGTGCCACCAGTGACTCGACAGGGAGGCTAGCGGGAGTAACGGGTGAGCAGTTCTTC
>TRBD1|TRBV12-3/TRBV12-4|few|TRBJ2-5
CASRSDQGEQRETQYF
TGTGCCAGCAGGTCGGATCAGGGGGAGCAGAGAGAGACCCAGTACTTC
>TRBD2|TRBV20-1|.|TRBJ2-6
CSARVGRGDASGANVRTF
TGCAGTGCCAGAGTTGGACGGGGGGACGCCTCTGGGGCCAACGTCCGGACTTTC
>.|TRBV12-3/TRBV12-4|.|TRBJ1-2
CASLGGNYGYTF
TGTGCCAGCCTGGGGGGTAACTATGGCTACACCTTC
>.|TRBV12-3/TRBV12-4|.|TRBJ2-1
CASSSTMTLGQVNGVGYNEQFF
TGTGCCAGCAGTTCGACGATGACCCTGGGGCAGGTCAACGGGGTCGGTTACAATGAGCAGTTCTTC
>TRBD2|TRBV4-1|.|TRBJ2-3
CASSQANGRGPADTQYF
TGCGCCAGCAGCCAAGCAAACGGGAGGGGCCCTGCGGATACGCAGTATTTT
>.|TRBV10-2|few|TRBJ1-5
CASRFSTGDNQPQHF
TGCGCCAGCAGATTTTCGACAGGTGACAATCAGCCCCAGCATTTT
>.|TRBV20-1|few|TRBJ1-5
CSASDRTPRPQHF
TGCAGTGCTAGTGACAGAACCCCGCGGCCCCAGCATTTT
>TRBD1|TRBV6-6|once|TRBJ2-5
CASVPGQGAKTQYF
TGTGCCAGCGTCCCGGGACAGGGGGCGAAGACCCAGTACTTC
>.|TRBV12-3/TRBV12-4|.|TRBJ1-1
CASTFTSGTEAFF
TGTGCCAGCACCTTTACATCGGGCACTGAAGCTTTCTTT